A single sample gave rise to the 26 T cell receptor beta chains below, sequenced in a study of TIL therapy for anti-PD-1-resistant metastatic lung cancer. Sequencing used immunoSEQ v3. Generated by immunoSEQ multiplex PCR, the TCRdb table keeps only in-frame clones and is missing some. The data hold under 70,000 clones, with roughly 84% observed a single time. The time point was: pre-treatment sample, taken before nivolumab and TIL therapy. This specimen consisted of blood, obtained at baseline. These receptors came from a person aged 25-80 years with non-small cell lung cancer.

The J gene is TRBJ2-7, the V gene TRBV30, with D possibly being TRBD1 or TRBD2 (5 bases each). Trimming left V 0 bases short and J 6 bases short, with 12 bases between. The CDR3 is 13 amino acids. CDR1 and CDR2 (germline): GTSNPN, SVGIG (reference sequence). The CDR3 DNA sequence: TGTGCCTGGAGTGTAAATACGAGGGGCGAGCAGTACTTC. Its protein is CAWSVNTRGEQYF.

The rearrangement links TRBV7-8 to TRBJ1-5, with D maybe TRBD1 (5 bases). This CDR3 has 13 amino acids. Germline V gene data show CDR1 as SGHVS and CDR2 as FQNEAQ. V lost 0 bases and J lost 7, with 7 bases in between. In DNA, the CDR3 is TGTGCCAGCAGCTTAGCCCGGGGGCAGCCCCAGCATTTT. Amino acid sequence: CASSLARGQPQHF.

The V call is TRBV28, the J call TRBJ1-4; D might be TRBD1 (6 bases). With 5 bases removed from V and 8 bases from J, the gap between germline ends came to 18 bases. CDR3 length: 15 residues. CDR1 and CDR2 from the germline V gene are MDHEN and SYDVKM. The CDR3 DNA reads TGTGCCAGCAGTCTCAACCAGGGGATGGGCGAAAAACTGTTTTTT. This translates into CASSLNQGMGEKLFF.

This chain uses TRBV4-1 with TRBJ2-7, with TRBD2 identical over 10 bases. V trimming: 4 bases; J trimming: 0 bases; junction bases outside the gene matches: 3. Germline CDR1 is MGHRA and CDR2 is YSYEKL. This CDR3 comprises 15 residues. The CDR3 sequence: CASSPRTSGSYEQYF. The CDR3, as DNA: TGCGCCAGCAGCCCCCGGACTAGCGGCTCCTACGAGCAGTACTTC.

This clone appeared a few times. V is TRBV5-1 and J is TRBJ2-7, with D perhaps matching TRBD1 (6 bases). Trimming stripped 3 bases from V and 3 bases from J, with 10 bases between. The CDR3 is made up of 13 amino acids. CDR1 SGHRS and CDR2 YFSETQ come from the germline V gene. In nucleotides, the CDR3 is TGCGCCAGCAGCTCACAGGGTCGCTACGAGCAGTACTTC. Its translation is CASSSQGRYEQYF.

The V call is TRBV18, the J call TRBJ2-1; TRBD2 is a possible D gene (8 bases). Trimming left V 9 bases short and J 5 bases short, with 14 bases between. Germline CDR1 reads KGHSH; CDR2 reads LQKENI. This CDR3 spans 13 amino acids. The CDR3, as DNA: TGTGCCAGTCGGGAGGGGGCTGACAATGAGCAGTTCTTC. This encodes CASREGADNEQFF.

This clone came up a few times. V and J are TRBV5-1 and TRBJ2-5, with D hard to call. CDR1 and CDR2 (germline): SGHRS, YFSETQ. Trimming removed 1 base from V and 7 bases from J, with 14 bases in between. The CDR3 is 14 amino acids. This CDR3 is CASSLQATPGTQYF. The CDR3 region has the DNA TGCGCCAGCAGCTTGCAGGCTACCCCGGGGACCCAGTACTTC.

CDR3 DNA: TGCAGCGTTGTTCGGGACAGGGCTCAAGGCGAGCAGTACTTC. Its protein is CSVVRDRAQGEQYF. The rearrangement uses TRBV29-1 and TRBJ2-7; 9 nucleotides align to TRBD1. Germline V gives CDR1 SQVTM, CDR2 ANQGSEA. J was trimmed by 6 bases and V by 4 bases; bases with no gene match: 10. There are 14 residues in the CDR3.

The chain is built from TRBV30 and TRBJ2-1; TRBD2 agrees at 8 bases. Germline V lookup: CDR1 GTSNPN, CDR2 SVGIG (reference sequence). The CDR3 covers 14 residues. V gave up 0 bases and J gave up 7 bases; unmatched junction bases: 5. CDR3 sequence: CAWSVSGRGNEQFF. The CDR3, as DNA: TGTGCCTGGAGTGTATCCGGGAGGGGAAATGAGCAGTTCTTC. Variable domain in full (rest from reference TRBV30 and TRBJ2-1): SQTIHQWPATLVQPVGSPLSLECTVEGTSNPNLYWYRQAAGRGLQLLFYSVGIGQISSEVPQNLSASRPQDRQFILSSKKLLLSDSGFYLCAWSVSGRGNEQFFGPGTRLTVL.

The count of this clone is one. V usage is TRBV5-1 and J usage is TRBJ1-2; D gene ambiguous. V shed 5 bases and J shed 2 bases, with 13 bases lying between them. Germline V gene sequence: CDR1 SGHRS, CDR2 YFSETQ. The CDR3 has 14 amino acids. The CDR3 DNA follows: TGCGCCAGCAGGAGGGATCTCGGGAACTATGGCTACACCTTC. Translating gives CASRRDLGNYGYTF.

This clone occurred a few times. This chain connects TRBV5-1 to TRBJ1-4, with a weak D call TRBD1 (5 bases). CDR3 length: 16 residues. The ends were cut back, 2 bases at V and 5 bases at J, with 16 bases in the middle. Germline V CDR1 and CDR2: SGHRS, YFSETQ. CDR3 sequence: CASSFDPGRINEKLFF. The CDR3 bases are TGCGCCAGCAGCTTTGACCCGGGACGAATCAATGAAAAACTGTTTTTT. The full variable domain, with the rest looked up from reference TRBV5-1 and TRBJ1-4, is KAGVTQTPRYLIKTRGQQVTLSCSPISGHRSVSWYQQTPGQGLQFLFEYFSETQRNKGNFPGRFSGRQFSNSRSEMNVSTLELGDSALYLCASSFDPGRINEKLFFGSGTQLSVL.

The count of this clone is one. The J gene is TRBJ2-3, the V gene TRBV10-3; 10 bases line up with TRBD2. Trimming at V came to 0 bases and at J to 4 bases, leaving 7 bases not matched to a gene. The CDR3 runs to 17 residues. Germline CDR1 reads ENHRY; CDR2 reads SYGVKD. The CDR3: CAISESLSGRAADTQYF. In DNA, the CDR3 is TGTGCCATCAGTGAGTCCTTGAGCGGGAGGGCCGCAGATACGCAGTATTTT.

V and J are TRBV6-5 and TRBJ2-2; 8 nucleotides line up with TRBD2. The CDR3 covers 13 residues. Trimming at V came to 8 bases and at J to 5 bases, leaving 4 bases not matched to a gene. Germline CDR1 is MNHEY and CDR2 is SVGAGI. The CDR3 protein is CASRGGNTGELFF. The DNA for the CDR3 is TGTGCCAGCCGGGGGGGGAATACCGGGGAGCTGTTTTTT.

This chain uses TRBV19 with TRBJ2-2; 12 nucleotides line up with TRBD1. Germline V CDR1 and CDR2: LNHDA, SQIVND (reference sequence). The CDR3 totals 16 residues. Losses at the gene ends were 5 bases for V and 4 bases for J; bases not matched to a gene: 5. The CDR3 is CASSGGQGAGTGELFF. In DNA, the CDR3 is TGTGCCAGTAGTGGGGGACAGGGGGCCGGCACCGGGGAGCTGTTTTTT.

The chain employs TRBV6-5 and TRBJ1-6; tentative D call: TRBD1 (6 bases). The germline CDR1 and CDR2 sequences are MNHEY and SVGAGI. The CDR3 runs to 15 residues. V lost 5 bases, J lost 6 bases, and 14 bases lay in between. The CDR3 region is CASSRTGQLNSPLHF. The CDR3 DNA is TGTGCCAGCAGTCGGACCGGACAGCTTAATTCACCCCTCCACTTT.

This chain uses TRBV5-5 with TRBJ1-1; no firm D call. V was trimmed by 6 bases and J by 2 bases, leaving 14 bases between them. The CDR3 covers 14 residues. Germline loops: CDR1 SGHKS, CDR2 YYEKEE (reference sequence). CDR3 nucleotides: TGTGCCAGCAAATCATTGGATCAAAACACTGAAGCTTTCTTT. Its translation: CASKSLDQNTEAFF.

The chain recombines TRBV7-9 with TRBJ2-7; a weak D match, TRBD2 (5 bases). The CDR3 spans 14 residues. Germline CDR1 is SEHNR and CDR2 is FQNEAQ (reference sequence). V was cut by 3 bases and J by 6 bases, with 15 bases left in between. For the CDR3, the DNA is TGTGCCAGCAGCTTTAGGCTAGAGGGTCCCGAGCAGTACTTC. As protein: CASSFRLEGPEQYF. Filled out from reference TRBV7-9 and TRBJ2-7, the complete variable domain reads DTGVSQNPRHKITKRGQNVTFRCDPISEHNRLYWYRQTLGQGPEFLTYFQNEAQLEKSRLLSDRFSAERPKGSFSTLEIQRTEQGDSAMYLCASSFRLEGPEQYFGPGTRLTVT.

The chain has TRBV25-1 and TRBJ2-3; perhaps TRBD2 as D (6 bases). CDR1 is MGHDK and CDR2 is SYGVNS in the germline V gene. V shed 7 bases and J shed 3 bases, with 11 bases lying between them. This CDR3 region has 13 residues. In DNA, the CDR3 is TGTGCCAGCACACCGGCGGGGACAGATACGCAGTATTTT. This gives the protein CASTPAGTDTQYF.

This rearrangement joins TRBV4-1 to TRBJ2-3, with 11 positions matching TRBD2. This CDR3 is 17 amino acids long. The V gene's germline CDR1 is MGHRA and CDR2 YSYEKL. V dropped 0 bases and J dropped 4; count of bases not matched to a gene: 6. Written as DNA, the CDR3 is TGCGCCAGCAGCCAAGATGCGGGACTAGCGGAGGCAGATACGCAGTATTTT. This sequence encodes CASSQDAGLAEADTQYF.

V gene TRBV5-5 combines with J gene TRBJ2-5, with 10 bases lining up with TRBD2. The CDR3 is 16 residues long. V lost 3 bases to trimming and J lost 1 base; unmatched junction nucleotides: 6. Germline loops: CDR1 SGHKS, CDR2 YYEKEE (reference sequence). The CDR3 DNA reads TGTGCCAGCAGCTCCGGACTAGCGGACATCCAAGAGACCCAGTACTTC. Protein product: CASSSGLADIQETQYF. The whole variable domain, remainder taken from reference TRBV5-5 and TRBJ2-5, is DAGVTQSPTHLIKTRGQQVTLRCSPISGHKSVSWYQQVLGQGPQFIFQYYEKEERGRGNFPDRFSARQFPNYSSELNVNALLLGDSALYLCASSSGLADIQETQYFGPGTRLLVL.

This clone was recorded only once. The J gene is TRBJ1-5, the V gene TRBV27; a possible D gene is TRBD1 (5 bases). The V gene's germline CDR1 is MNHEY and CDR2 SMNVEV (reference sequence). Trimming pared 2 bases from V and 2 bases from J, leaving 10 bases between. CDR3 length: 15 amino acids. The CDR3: CASSLQGIGNQPQHF. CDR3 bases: TGTGCCAGCAGTTTACAGGGTATCGGCAATCAGCCCCAGCATTTT.

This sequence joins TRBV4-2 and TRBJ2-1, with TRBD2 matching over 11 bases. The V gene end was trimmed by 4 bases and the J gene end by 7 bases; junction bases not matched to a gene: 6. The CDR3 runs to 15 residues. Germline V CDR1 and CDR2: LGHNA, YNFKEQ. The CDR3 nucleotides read TGTGCCAGCAGCCTTGTTCTAGCGGGAGGTAATGAGCAGTTCTTC. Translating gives CASSLVLAGGNEQFF.

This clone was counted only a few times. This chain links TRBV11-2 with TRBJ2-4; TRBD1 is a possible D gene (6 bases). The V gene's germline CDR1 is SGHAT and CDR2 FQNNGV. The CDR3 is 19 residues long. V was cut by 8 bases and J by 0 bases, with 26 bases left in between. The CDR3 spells CASHPLRVGQRLAKNIQYF. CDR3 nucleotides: TGTGCCAGCCACCCGCTTAGGGTGGGACAAAGACTAGCCAAAAACATTCAGTACTTC. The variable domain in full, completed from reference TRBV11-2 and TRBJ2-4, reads EAGVAQSPRYKIIEKRQSVAFWCNPISGHATLYWYQQILGQGPKLLIQFQNNGVVDDSQLPKDRFSAERLKGVDSTLKIQPAKLEDSAVYLCASHPLRVGQRLAKNIQYFGAGTRLSVL.

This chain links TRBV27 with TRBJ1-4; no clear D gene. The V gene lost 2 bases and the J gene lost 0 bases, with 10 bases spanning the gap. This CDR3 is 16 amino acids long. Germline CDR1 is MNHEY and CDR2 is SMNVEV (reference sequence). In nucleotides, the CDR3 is TGTGCCAGCAGTTTAATCAGCCCAGCAACTAATGAAAAACTGTTTTTT. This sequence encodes CASSLISPATNEKLFF.

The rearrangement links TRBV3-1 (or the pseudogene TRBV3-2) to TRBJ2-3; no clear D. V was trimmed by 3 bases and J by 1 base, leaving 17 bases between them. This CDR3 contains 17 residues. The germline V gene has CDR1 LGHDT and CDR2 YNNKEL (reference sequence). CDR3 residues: CASSHDGETPRTDTQYF. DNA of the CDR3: TGTGCCAGCAGCCACGACGGTGAGACACCACGCACAGATACGCAGTATTTT.

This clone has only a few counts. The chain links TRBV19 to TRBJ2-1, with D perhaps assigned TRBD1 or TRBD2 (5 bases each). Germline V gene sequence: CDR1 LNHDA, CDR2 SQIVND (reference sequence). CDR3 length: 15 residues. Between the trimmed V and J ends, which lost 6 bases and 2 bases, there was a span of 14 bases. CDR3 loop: CASREGAGPYNEQFF. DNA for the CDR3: TGTGCCAGTAGGGAAGGGGCGGGCCCCTACAATGAGCAGTTCTTC.